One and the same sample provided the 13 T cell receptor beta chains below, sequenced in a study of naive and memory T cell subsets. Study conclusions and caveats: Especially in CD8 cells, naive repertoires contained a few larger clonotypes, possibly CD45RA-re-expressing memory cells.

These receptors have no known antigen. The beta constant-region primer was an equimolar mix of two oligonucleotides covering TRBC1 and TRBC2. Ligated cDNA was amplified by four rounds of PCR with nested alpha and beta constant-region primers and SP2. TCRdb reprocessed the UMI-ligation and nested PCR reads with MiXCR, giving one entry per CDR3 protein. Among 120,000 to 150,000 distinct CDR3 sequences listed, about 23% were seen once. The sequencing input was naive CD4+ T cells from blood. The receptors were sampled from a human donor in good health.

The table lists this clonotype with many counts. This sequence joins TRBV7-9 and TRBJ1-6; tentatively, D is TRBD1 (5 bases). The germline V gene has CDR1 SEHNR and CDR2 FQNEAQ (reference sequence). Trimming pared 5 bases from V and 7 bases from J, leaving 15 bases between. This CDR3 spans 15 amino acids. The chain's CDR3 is CASSPTSGFNSPLHF. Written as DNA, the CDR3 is TGTGCCAGCAGCCCCACATCAGGGTTCAATTCACCCCTCCACTTT.

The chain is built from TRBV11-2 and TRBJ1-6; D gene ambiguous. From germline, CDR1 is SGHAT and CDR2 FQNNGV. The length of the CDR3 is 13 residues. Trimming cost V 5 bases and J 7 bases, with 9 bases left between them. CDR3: CASSDRTNSPLHF. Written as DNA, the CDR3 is TGTGCCAGCAGCGATCGGACGAATTCACCCCTCCACTTT.

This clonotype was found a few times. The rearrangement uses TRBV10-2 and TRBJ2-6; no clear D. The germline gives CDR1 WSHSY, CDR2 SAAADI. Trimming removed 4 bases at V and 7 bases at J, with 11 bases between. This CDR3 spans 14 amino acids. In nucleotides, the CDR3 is TGCGCCAGCAGTGGGTACTTGTCAGCCAACGTCCTGACTTTC. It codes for CASSGYLSANVLTF.

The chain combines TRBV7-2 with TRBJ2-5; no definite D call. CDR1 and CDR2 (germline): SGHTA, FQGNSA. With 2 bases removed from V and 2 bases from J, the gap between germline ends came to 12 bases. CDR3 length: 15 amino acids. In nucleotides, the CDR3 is TGTGCCAGCAGCTTAAGAAACCCGGAGCAAGAGACCCAGTACTTC. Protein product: CASSLRNPEQETQYF.

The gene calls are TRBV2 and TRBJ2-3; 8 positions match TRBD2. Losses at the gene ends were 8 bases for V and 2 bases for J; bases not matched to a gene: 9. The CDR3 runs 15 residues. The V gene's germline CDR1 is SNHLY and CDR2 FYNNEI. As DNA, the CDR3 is TGTGCCAGCGGGCCGGCTAGCGGGCTCACAGATACGCAGTATTTT. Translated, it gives CASGPASGLTDTQYF. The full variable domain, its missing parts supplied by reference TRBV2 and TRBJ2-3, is EPEVTQTPSHQVTQMGQEVILRCVPISNHLYFYWYRQILGQKVEFLVSFYNNEISEKSEIFDDQFSVERPDGSNFTLKIRSTKLEDSAMYFCASGPASGLTDTQYFGPGTRLTVL.

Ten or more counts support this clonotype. CDR3 nucleotides: TGTGCCAGCAGCCTCCGGGACGGGTCCTACGAGCAGTACTTC. It is translated as CASSLRDGSYEQYF. J is TRBJ2-7 and V is TRBV27; possibly TRBD1 or TRBD2 for D (5 bases each). Germline CDR1 is MNHEY and CDR2 is SMNVEV (reference sequence). The CDR3 is made up of 14 amino acids. V was shortened by 6 bases and J by 1 base, with 13 bases between the two germline ends.

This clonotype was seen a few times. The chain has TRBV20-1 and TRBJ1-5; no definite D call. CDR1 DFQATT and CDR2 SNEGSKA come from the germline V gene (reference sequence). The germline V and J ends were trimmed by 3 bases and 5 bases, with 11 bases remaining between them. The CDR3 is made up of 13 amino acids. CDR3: CSASRGTYQPQHF. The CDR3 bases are TGCAGTGCTAGTCGGGGAACATATCAGCCCCAGCATTTT.

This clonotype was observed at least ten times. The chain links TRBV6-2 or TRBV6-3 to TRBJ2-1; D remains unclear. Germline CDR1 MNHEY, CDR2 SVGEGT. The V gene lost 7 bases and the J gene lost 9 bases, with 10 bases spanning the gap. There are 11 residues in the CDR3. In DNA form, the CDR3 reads TGTGCCAGCACCGGGCTGAGTGAGCAGTTCTTC. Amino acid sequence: CASTGLSEQFF.

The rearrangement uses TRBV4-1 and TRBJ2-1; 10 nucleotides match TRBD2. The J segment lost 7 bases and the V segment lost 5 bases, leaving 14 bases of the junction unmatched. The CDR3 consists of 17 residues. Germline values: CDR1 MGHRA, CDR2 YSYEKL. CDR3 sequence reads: CASSYRGASGSWNEQFF. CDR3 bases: TGCGCCAGCAGCTACCGGGGGGCTAGCGGGAGCTGGAATGAGCAGTTCTTC.

DNA of the CDR3: TGCGCCAGCAGCGCTCACGGTCCGAACACTGAAGCTTTCTTT. It is translated as CASSAHGPNTEAFF. The chain is built from TRBV5-1 and TRBJ1-1; D is undetermined. V lost 4 bases, J lost 1 base, and 11 bases lay in between. The CDR3 runs to 14 residues. The germline CDR1 and CDR2 sequences are SGHRS and YFSETQ.

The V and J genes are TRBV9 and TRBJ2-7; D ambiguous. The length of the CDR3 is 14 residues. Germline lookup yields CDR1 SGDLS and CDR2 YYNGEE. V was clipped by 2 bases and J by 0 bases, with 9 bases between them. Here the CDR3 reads CASSVEMHSYEQYF. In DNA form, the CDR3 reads TGTGCCAGCAGCGTCGAGATGCACTCCTACGAGCAGTACTTC.

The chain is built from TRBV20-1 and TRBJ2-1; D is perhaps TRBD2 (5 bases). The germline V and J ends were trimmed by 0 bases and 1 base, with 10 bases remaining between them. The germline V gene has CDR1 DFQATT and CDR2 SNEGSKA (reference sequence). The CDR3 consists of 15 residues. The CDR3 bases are TGCAGTGCTAGAGATGCAAGCGGTTCCTACAATGAGCAGTTCTTC. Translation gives CSARDASGSYNEQFF.

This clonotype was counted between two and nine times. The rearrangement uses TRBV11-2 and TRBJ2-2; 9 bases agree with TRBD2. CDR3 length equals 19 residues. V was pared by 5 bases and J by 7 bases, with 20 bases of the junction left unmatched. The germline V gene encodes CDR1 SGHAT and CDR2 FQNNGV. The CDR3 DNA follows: TGTGCCAGCAGCCCTAGGGGGCTAGCGGGGCTCTTTCCCCACGGGGAGCTGTTTTTT. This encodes CASSPRGLAGLFPHGELFF.